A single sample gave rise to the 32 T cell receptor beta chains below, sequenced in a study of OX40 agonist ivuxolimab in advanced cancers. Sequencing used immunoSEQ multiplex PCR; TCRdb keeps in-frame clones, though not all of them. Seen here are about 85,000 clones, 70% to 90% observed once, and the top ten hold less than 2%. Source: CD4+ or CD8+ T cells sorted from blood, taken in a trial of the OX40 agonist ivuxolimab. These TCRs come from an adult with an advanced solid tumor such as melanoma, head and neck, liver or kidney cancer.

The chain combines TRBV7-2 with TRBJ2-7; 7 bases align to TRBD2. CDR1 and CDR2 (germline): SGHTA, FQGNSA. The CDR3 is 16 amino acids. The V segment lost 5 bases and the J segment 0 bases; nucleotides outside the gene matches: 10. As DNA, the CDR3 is TGTGCCAGCAGCAGAACTAGCGCCAGTAGCTCCTACGAGCAGTACTTC. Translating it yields CASSRTSASSSYEQYF. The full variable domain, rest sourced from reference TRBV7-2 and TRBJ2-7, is GAGVSQSPSNKVTEKGKDVELRCDPISGHTALYWYRQSLGQGLEFLIYFQGNSAPDKSGLPSDRFSAERTGGSVSTLTIQRTQQEDSAVYLCASSRTSASSSYEQYFGPGTRLTVT.

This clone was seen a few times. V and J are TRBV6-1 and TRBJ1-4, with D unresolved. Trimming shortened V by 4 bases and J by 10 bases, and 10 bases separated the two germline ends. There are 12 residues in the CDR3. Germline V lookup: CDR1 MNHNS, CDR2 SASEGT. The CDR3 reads CASSALRGKLFF. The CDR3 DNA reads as TGTGCCAGCAGTGCCCTTCGGGGAAAACTGTTTTTT.

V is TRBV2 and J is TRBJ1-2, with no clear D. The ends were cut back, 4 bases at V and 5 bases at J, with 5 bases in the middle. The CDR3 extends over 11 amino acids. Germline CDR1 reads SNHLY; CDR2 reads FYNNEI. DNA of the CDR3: TGTGCCAGCAGTGTGGGGTATGGCTACACCTTC. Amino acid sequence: CASSVGYGYTF.

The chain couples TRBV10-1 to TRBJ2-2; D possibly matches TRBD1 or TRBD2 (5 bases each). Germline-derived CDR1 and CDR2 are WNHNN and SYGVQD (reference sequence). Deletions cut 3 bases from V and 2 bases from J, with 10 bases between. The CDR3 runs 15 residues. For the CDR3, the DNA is TGCGCCAGCAGTGACCGGGACGTTAACACCGGGGAGCTGTTTTTT. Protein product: CASSDRDVNTGELFF.

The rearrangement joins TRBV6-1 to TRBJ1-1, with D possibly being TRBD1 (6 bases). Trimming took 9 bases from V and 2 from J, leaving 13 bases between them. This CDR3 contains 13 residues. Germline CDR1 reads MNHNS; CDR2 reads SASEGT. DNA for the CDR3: TGTGCCAGTAGGATGGACAGTAACACTGAAGCTTTCTTT. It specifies CASRMDSNTEAFF.

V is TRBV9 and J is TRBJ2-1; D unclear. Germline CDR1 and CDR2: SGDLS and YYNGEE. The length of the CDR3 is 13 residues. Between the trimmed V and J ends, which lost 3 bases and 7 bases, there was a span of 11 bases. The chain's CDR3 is CASSAPVGNEQFF. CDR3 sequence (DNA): TGTGCCAGCAGCGCTCCGGTTGGTAATGAGCAGTTCTTC.

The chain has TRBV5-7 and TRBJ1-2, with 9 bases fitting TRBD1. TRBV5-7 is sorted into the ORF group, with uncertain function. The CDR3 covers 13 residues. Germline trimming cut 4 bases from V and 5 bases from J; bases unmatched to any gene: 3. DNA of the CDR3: TGTGCCAGCAGCCGGGACAGGGATTATGGCTACACCTTC. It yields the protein CASSRDRDYGYTF.

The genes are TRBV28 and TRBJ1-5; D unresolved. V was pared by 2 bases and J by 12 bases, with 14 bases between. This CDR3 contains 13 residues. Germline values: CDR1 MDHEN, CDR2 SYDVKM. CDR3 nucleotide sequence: TGTGCCAGCAGTTTAAACAGTCCGGCTGACCAGCATTTT. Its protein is CASSLNSPADQHF.

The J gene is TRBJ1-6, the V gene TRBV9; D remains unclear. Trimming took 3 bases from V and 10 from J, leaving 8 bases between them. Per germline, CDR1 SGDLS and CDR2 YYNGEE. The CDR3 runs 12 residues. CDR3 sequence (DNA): TGTGCCAGCAGCGCCCTAGAATCACCCCTCCACTTT. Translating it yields CASSALESPLHF.

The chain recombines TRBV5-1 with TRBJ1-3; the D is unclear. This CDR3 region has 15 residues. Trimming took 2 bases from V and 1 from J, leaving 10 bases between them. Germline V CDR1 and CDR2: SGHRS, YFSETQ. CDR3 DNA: TGCGCCAGCAGCTTCTATGGGCAGTCTGGAAACACCATATATTTT. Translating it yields CASSFYGQSGNTIYF.

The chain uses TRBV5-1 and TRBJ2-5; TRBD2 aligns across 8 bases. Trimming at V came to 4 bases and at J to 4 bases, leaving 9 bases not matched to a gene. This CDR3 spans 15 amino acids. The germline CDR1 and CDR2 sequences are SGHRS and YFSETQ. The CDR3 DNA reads TGCGCCAGCAGCCCAAGCGGGGGCCGAGGAGAGACCCAGTACTTC. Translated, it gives CASSPSGGRGETQYF.

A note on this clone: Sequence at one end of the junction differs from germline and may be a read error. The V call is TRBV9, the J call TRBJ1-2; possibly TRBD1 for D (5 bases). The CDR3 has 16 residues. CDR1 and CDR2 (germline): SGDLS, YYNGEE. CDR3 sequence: CVSSVGGERGWYGYTF. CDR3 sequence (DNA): TGTGTCAGCAGCGTGGGAGGGGAGCGGGGCTGGTATGGCTACACCTTC.

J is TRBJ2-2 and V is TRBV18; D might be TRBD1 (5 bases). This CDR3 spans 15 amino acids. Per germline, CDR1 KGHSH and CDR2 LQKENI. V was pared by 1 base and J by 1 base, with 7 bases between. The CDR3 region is CASSPQTGNTGELFF. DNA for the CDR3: TGTGCCAGCTCACCACAAACAGGGAACACCGGGGAGCTGTTTTTT.

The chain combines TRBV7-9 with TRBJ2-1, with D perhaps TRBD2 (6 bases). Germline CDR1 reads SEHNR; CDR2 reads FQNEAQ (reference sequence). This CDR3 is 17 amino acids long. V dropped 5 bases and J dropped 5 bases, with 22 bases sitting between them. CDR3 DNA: TGTGCCAGCAGCCCCAGAGGAAAGGGACTCTTTAACAATGAGCAGTTCTTC. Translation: CASSPRGKGLFNNEQFF.

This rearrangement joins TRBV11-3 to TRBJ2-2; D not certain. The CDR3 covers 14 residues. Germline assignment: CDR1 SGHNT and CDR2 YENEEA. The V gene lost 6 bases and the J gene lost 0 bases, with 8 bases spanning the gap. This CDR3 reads CASRPRANTGELFF. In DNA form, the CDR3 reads TGTGCCAGCAGACCCCGGGCGAACACCGGGGAGCTGTTTTTT.

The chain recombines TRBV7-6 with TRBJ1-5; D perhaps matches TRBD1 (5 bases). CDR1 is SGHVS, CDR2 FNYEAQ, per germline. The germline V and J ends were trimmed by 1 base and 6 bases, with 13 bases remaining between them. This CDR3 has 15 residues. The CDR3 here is CASSLEPGVGQPQHF. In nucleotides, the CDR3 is TGTGCCAGCAGCTTAGAACCGGGGGTGGGTCAGCCCCAGCATTTT.

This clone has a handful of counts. The CDR3 region has the DNA TGTGCCAGCAGCGTGTGGGCAGATACGCAGTATTTT. Protein: CASSVWADTQYF. The V gene is TRBV28, the J gene TRBJ2-3, with D uncertain. V was shortened by 6 bases and J by 4 bases, with 8 bases between the two germline ends. This CDR3 comprises 12 residues. The germline V gene has CDR1 MDHEN and CDR2 SYDVKM.

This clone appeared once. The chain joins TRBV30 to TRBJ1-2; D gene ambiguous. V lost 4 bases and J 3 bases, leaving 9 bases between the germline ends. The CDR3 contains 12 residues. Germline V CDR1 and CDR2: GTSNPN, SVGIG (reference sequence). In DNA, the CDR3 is TGTGCCTGGACCGGCGGGGACTATGGCTACACCTTC. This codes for CAWTGGDYGYTF.

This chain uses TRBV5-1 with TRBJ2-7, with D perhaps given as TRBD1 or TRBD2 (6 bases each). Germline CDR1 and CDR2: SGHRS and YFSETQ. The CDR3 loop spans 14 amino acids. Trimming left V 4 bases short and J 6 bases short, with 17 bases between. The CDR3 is CASSPEAQGGEQYF. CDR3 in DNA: TGCGCCAGCAGCCCCGAAGCACAGGGAGGCGAGCAGTACTTC.

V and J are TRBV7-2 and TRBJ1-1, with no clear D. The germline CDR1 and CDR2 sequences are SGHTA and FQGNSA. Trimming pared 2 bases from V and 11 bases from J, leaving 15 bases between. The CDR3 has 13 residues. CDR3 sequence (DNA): TGTGCCAGCAGCTTAACAGAAAACCCCCAGGCTTTCTTT. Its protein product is CASSLTENPQAFF.

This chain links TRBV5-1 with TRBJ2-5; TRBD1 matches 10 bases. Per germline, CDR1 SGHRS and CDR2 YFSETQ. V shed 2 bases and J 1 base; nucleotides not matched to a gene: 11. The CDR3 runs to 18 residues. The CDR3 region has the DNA TGCGCCAGCAGCTTTAGTTTCCCGGGACAGGGGATCCAAGAGACCCAGTACTTC. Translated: CASSFSFPGQGIQETQYF.

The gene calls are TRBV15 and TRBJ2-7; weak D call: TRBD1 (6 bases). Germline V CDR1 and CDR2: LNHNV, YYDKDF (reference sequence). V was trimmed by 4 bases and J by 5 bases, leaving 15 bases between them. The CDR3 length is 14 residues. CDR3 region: CATSKRKQGDEQYF. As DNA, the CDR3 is TGTGCCACCAGCAAAAGGAAACAGGGAGACGAGCAGTACTTC.

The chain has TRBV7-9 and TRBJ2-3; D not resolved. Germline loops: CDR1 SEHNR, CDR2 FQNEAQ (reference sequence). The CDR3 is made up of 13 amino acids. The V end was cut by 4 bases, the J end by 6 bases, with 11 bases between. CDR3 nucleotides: TGTGCCAGCAGCTCCGCATTTGGGGATACGCAGTATTTT. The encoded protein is CASSSAFGDTQYF.

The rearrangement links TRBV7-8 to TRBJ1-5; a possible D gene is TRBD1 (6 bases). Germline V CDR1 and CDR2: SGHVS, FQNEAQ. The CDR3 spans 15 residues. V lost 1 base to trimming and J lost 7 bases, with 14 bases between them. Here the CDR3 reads CASSLGGAGEQPQHF. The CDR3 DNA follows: TGTGCCAGCAGCTTAGGGGGGGCAGGGGAGCAGCCCCAGCATTTT. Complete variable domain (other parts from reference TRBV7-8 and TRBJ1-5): GAGVSQSPRYKVAKRGQDVALRCDPISGHVSLFWYQQALGQGPEFLTYFQNEAQLDKSGLPSDRFFAERPEGSVSTLKIQRTQQEDSAVYLCASSLGGAGEQPQHFGDGTRLSIL.

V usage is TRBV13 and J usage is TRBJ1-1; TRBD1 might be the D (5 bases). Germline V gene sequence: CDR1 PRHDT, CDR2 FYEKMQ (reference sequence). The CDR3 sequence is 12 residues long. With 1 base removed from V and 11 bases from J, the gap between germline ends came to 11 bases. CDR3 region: CASSLALGDAFF. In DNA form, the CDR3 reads TGTGCCAGCAGCTTAGCGTTGGGGGATGCTTTCTTT. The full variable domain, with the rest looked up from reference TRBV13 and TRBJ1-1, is AAGVIQSPRHLIKEKRETATLKCYPIPRHDTVYWYQQGPGQDPQFLISFYEKMQSDKGSIPDRFSAQQFSDYHSELNMSSLELGDSALYFCASSLALGDAFFGQGTRLTVV.

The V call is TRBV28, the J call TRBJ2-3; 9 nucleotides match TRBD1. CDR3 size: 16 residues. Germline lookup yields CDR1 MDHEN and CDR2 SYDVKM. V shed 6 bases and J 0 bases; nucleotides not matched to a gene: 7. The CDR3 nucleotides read TGTGCCAGCAGCGAGAACAGGGGGCCGAGCACAGATACGCAGTATTTT. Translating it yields CASSENRGPSTDTQYF.

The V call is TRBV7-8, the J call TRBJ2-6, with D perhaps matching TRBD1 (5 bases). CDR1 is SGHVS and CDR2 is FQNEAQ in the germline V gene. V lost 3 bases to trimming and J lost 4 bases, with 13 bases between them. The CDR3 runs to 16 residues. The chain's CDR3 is CASSFDRLLGANVLTF. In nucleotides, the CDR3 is TGTGCCAGCAGCTTCGACAGACTCTTGGGGGCCAACGTCCTGACTTTC. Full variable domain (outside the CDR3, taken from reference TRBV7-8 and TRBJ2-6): GAGVSQSPRYKVAKRGQDVALRCDPISGHVSLFWYQQALGQGPEFLTYFQNEAQLDKSGLPSDRFFAERPEGSVSTLKIQRTQQEDSAVYLCASSFDRLLGANVLTFGAGSRLTVL.

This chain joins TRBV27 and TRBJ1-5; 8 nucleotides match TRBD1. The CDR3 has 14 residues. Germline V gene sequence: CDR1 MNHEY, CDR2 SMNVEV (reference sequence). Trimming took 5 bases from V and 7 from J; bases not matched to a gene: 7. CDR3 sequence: CASSSGTGRQPQHF. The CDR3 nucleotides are TGTGCCAGCAGTAGTGGGACAGGTAGGCAGCCCCAGCATTTT.

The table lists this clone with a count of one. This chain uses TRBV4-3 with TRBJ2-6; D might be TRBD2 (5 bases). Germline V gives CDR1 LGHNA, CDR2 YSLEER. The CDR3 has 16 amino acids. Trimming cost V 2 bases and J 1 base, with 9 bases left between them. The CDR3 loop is CASSQQTGSGANVLTF. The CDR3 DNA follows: TGCGCCAGCAGCCAACAGACGGGGTCTGGGGCCAACGTCCTGACTTTC.

The CDR3 loop reads CASSLVGGGITDTQYF. For the CDR3, the DNA is TGCGCCAGCAGCTTGGTTGGCGGGGGGATCACAGATACGCAGTATTTT. V and J are TRBV5-1 and TRBJ2-3, with TRBD2 identical over 8 bases. This CDR3 region has 16 residues. Germline assignment: CDR1 SGHRS and CDR2 YFSETQ. After removal of 0 bases from V and 2 bases from J, the junction contained 5 bases not matched to a gene.

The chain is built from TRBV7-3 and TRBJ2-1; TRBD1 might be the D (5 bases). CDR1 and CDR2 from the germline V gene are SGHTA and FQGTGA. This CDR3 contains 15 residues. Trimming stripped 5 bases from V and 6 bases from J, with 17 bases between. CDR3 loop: CASSPTRSGRNEQFF. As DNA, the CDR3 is TGTGCCAGCAGCCCAACACGCTCAGGGCGCAATGAGCAGTTCTTC.

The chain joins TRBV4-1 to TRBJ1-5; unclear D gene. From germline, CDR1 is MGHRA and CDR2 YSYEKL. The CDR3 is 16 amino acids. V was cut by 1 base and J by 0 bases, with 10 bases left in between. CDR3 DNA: TGCGCCAGCAGCCAAGTATGGGCTATTAGCAATCAGCCCCAGCATTTT. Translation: CASSQVWAISNQPQHF.